Presented here are 13 T cell receptor beta chains from one specimen sequenced in a study of blood T cell repertoires in COVID-19. Sequencing used immunoSEQ multiplex PCR; TCRdb keeps in-frame clones, though not all of them. The sample lists about 60,000 clones, approximately 84% occurring once. Sequencing used peripheral blood. The origin of the receptors is a man between 65 and 85 years old with active COVID-19.

The chain uses TRBV6-4 and TRBJ1-5, with D possibly TRBD1 on 6 matching bases. This CDR3 region has 16 residues. V was pared by 4 bases and J by 3 bases, with 16 bases between. Looked up from germline, CDR1 is MRHNA and CDR2 is SNTAGT. In nucleotides, the CDR3 is TGTGCCAGCAGTGCGGACAGACGGGGCACCAATCAGCCCCAGCATTTT. Translated, it gives CASSADRRGTNQPQHF.

The rearrangement joins TRBV6-2 or TRBV6-3 to TRBJ2-1; the D gene is possibly TRBD1 (7 bases). There are 12 residues in the CDR3. V was pared by 5 bases and J by 8 bases, with 10 bases between. Germline loops: CDR1 MNHEY, CDR2 SVGEGT. CDR3 amino acids: CASSPRGDEQFF. CDR3 DNA: TGTGCCAGCAGTCCCAGGGGGGATGAGCAGTTCTTC.

The chain joins TRBV6-7 to TRBJ1-5, with D tentatively TRBD1 (6 bases). TRBV6-7 is labeled an ORF, and its function is uncertain. Trimming shortened V by 9 bases and J by 2 bases, and 17 bases separated the two germline ends. This CDR3 comprises 15 residues. The CDR3 sequence: CASRRQATGNQPQHF. In nucleotides, the CDR3 is TGTGCCAGTAGACGACAGGCAACAGGCAATCAGCCCCAGCATTTT.

The rearrangement joins TRBV9 to TRBJ2-3; 8 bases are shared with TRBD2. The CDR3 is 15 amino acids. Trimming at V came to 3 bases and at J to 8 bases, leaving 11 bases not matched to a gene. Looked up from germline, CDR1 is SGDLS and CDR2 is YYNGEE. CDR3 amino acids: CASSDSGTSGLTQYF. The CDR3 DNA sequence: TGTGCCAGCAGCGATTCCGGGACTAGTGGTCTTACGCAGTATTTT.

The genes are TRBV3-1 (or the pseudogene TRBV3-2) and TRBJ2-2; D ambiguous. V lost 1 base, J lost 4 bases, and 7 bases lay in between. Germline V CDR1 and CDR2: LGHDT, YNNKEL (reference sequence). This CDR3 is built from 14 residues. The chain's CDR3 is CASSQASRTGELFF. In DNA, the CDR3 is TGTGCCAGCAGCCAAGCCTCCCGCACCGGGGAGCTGTTTTTT.

This sequence joins TRBV6-5 and TRBJ2-7; D possibly corresponds to TRBD1 (6 bases). The CDR3 contains 13 residues. Per the germline V gene, CDR1 is MNHEY and CDR2 is SVGAGI. Trimming stripped 8 bases from V and 3 bases from J, with 14 bases between. The CDR3: CASGRHRDYEQYF. The DNA for the CDR3 is TGTGCCAGCGGGCGCCACAGGGACTACGAGCAGTACTTC.

This chain links TRBV19 with TRBJ2-3, with 11 bases lining up with TRBD2. V lost 7 bases, J lost 0 bases, and 15 bases stayed unmatched. Germline assignment: CDR1 LNHDA and CDR2 SQIVND (reference sequence). The CDR3 totals 19 residues. CDR3 amino acids: CASTPGWIAGGWSTDTQYF. The DNA for the CDR3 is TGTGCCAGTACTCCCGGGTGGATAGCGGGAGGGTGGAGCACAGATACGCAGTATTTT.

The chain combines TRBV7-9 with TRBJ1-5; D ambiguous. Trimming shortened V by 2 bases and J by 5 bases, and 7 bases separated the two germline ends. CDR3 size: 13 residues. Germline CDR1 is SEHNR and CDR2 is FQNEAQ (reference sequence). This chain's CDR3 is CASSLTGDQPQHF. The CDR3 bases are TGTGCCAGCAGCTTAACTGGTGATCAGCCCCAGCATTTT.

The chain employs TRBV7-3 and TRBJ2-3, with 14 bases lining up with TRBD2. Germline CDR1 and CDR2: SGHTA and FQGTGA. CDR3 length: 16 residues. V was clipped by 5 bases and J by 6 bases; unmatched bases: 7. As DNA, the CDR3 is TGTGCCAGCAGCCCGACTAGCGGGAGGGCCGGTGATACGCAGTATTTT. Its translation is CASSPTSGRAGDTQYF.

In its sample, this clone was seen many times. The chain employs TRBV20-1 and TRBJ2-7; 11 nucleotides align to TRBD2. CDR3 length: 15 residues. After removal of 3 bases from V and 6 bases from J, the junction contained 10 bases not matched to a gene. Germline CDR1 DFQATT, CDR2 SNEGSKA (reference sequence). The CDR3 spells CSASPGLADRGEQYF. In DNA form, the CDR3 reads TGCAGTGCTAGTCCGGGACTAGCGGACAGAGGCGAGCAGTACTTC.

The chain couples TRBV2 to TRBJ1-2; D unclear. This CDR3 region has 13 residues. CDR1 and CDR2 (germline): SNHLY, FYNNEI. Between the trimmed V and J ends, which lost 5 bases and 10 bases, there was a span of 17 bases. The CDR3 DNA is TGTGCCAGCAGTCTTTTAACTCCTGGAGACTACACCTTC. It is translated as CASSLLTPGDYTF. The whole variable domain, filled in from reference TRBV2 and TRBJ1-2, reads EPEVTQTPSHQVTQMGQEVILRCVPISNHLYFYWYRQILGQKVEFLVSFYNNEISEKSEIFDDQFSVERPDGSNFTLKIRSTKLEDSAMYFCASSLLTPGDYTFGSGTRLTVV.

The chain is built from TRBV5-4 and TRBJ2-1; 7 nucleotides agree with TRBD2. Germline lookup yields CDR1 SGHNT and CDR2 YYREEE (reference sequence). CDR3 length: 15 amino acids. The V gene end was trimmed by 2 bases and the J gene end by 6 bases; junction bases not matched to a gene: 8. The CDR3 sequence: CASSLRTSPPNEQFF. For the CDR3, the DNA is TGTGCCAGCAGCTTAAGGACTAGTCCCCCCAATGAGCAGTTCTTC.

The V and J genes are TRBV24-1 and TRBJ2-5; D might be TRBD1 (7 bases). With 1 base removed from V and 5 bases from J, the gap between germline ends came to 13 bases. There are 15 residues in the CDR3. Germline V gives CDR1 KGHDR, CDR2 SFDVKD. The CDR3 DNA sequence: TGTGCCACCAGTGATTTACAGGGGAGCGGGGAGACCCAGTACTTC. Translating gives CATSDLQGSGETQYF.